Below, 18 T cell receptor beta chains from the same sample are listed, as sequenced in a study of cytomegalovirus exposure and HLA in healthy donors. Both 60 Vbeta primers and 13 Jbeta primers went into the PCR. Profiled with immunoSEQ multiplex PCR; TCRdb holds only in-frame clones, not every one. The sample gives 150,000 to 200,000 clones, roughly 83% of which show up once; 0.26% is in the top ten. The sample consisted of PBMCs. These receptors originate from a boy younger than 18 in good health and CMV-seronegative.

The chain combines TRBV11-1 with TRBJ1-1; 8 positions match TRBD1. CDR3 size: 15 residues. CDR1 and CDR2 from the germline V gene are SGHAT and FQDESV (reference sequence). The ends lost 0 bases at V and 3 bases at J; junction bases unmatched: 3. CDR3 in DNA: TGTGCCAGCAGCTTAGCTACAGGGGGTTACACTGAAGCTTTCTTT. As protein: CASSLATGGYTEAFF.

The chain combines TRBV9 with TRBJ2-2; D not certain. The V end was cut by 1 base, the J end by 1 base, with 8 bases between. In germline, CDR1 is SGDLS, CDR2 YYNGEE. This CDR3 is built from 15 residues. Here the CDR3 DNA reads TGTGCCAGCAGCGTAAACATTGTGAACACCGGGGAGCTGTTTTTT. Translating gives CASSVNIVNTGELFF.

The chain joins TRBV6-1 to TRBJ1-6; the D is unclear. Germline V gives CDR1 MNHNS, CDR2 SASEGT. The CDR3 is 14 residues long. Trimming took off 10 bases at V and 5 bases at J, with 15 bases between the two ends. CDR3 sequence (DNA): TGTGCCATACCCCCCCTGAGGAATAATTCACCCCTCCACTTT. Translating gives CAIPPLRNNSPLHF.

This clone occurred a few times. The chain links TRBV27 to TRBJ1-4, with 8 bases that match TRBD1. Trimming at V came to 5 bases and at J to 5 bases, leaving 7 bases not matched to a gene. CDR3 length: 15 amino acids. From germline, CDR1 is MNHEY and CDR2 SMNVEV (reference sequence). The CDR3 DNA reads as TGTGCCAGCAGTCAAGGACAGGGATTAAATGAAAAACTGTTTTTT. Its protein product is CASSQGQGLNEKLFF. The full variable domain, completed using reference TRBV27 and TRBJ1-4, is EAQVTQNPRYLITVTGKKLTVTCSQNMNHEYMSWYRQDPGLGLRQIYYSMNVEVTDKGDVPEGYKVSRKEKRNFPLILESPSPNQTSLYFCASSQGQGLNEKLFFGSGTQLSVL.

V is TRBV2 and J is TRBJ2-1; no definite D call. V dropped 4 bases and J dropped 8 bases, with 12 bases sitting between them. Germline V gene data show CDR1 as SNHLY and CDR2 as FYNNEI. The CDR3 contains 13 residues. The CDR3 DNA is TGTGCCAGCAGTGGAGCGAGTTCCTATGAGCAGTTCTTC. Its protein product is CASSGASSYEQFF. Full variable domain (remainder filled in from reference TRBV2 and TRBJ2-1): EPEVTQTPSHQVTQMGQEVILRCVPISNHLYFYWYRQILGQKVEFLVSFYNNEISEKSEIFDDQFSVERPDGSNFTLKIRSTKLEDSAMYFCASSGASSYEQFFGPGTRLTVL.

The chain is built from TRBV7-9 and TRBJ1-4; TRBD1 matches 9 bases. The CDR3 consists of 14 residues. Germline V gene sequence: CDR1 SEHNR, CDR2 FQNEAQ (reference sequence). Losses at the gene ends were 3 bases for V and 8 bases for J; bases not matched to a gene: 4. The CDR3 sequence: CASSLGQGGEKLFF. For the CDR3, the DNA is TGTGCCAGCAGCTTGGGACAGGGCGGGGAAAAACTGTTTTTT.

The chain is built from TRBV27 and TRBJ2-5; tentatively, D is TRBD2 (5 bases). Germline CDR1 is MNHEY and CDR2 is SMNVEV (reference sequence). V was shortened by 5 bases and J by 2 bases, with 15 bases between the two germline ends. This CDR3 is built from 15 residues. For the CDR3, the DNA is TGTGCCAGCAGTCCTGCCTCGGACTGGCAAGAGACCCAGTACTTC. This codes for CASSPASDWQETQYF.

To note about this clone: The same CDR3 arises from other DNA sequences in this sample as well. The chain couples TRBV7-9 to TRBJ1-6; 9 nucleotides line up with TRBD1. Looked up from germline, CDR1 is SEHNR and CDR2 is FQNEAQ (reference sequence). The CDR3 covers 14 residues. V trimming: 5 bases; J trimming: 7 bases; junction bases outside the gene matches: 3. The CDR3 DNA reads TGTGCCAGCAGCCGTACAGGGGGCAATTCACCCCTCCACTTT. This codes for CASSRTGGNSPLHF.

The chain joins TRBV6-6 to TRBJ2-7; possibly TRBD2 for D (5 bases). The CDR3 runs to 11 residues. Trimming pared 6 bases from V and 4 bases from J, leaving 7 bases between. The germline gives CDR1 MNHNY, CDR2 SVGAGI (reference sequence). The CDR3 protein is CASRWTYEQYF. CDR3 coding DNA: TGTGCCAGCAGGTGGACTTACGAGCAGTACTTC.

This chain connects TRBV27 to TRBJ1-2; TRBD1 matches 7 bases. Germline V gives CDR1 MNHEY, CDR2 SMNVEV (reference sequence). The CDR3 consists of 14 residues. The trim removed 5 bases at V and 2 bases at J, leaving 5 bases unmatched. Here the CDR3 DNA reads TGTGCCAGCAGTCCCCGGGACAGCAACTATGGCTACACCTTC. It codes for CASSPRDSNYGYTF.

This clone was seen just once. This chain joins TRBV30 and TRBJ1-2, with a tentative D call TRBD1 (5 bases). The length of the CDR3 is 10 residues. V lost 6 bases, J lost 8 bases, and 10 bases lay in between. Germline V gene data show CDR1 as GTSNPN and CDR2 as SVGIG (reference sequence). CDR3 sequence: CACGGSGYTF. CDR3 bases: TGTGCCTGTGGGGGGAGCGGCTACACCTTC.

The chain uses TRBV5-6 and TRBJ2-7, with TRBD2 matching over 9 bases. The germline V gene has CDR1 SGHDT and CDR2 YYEEEE. J gave up 4 bases and V 1 base, and 3 bases lay outside the gene matches. The CDR3 is made up of 14 amino acids. The CDR3 DNA reads TGTGCCAGCAGCTTGAGACTAGCGGTATACGAGCAGTACTTC. The encoded protein is CASSLRLAVYEQYF.

Of note for this clone: At one boundary the junction diverges from the germline segment, which might be a read error. The chain couples TRBV9 to TRBJ1-5, with D tentatively TRBD1 (5 bases). Looked up from germline, CDR1 is SGDLS and CDR2 is YYNGEE. This CDR3 region has 16 residues. CDR3 sequence: CASSDGGTYSNQLQHF. In nucleotides, the CDR3 is TGTGCCAGCAGCGACGGGGGGACCTATAGCAATCAGCTCCAGCATTTT.

This chain uses TRBV6-5 with TRBJ1-2, with 9 positions matching TRBD1. The CDR3 totals 14 residues. With V trimmed by 6 bases and J by 5 bases, 7 bases remained unmatched. The germline V gene has CDR1 MNHEY and CDR2 SVGAGI. The CDR3 loop reads CASRATGGAYGYTF. CDR3 DNA: TGTGCCAGCAGGGCAACAGGGGGCGCGTATGGCTACACCTTC.

V is TRBV2 and J is TRBJ2-7; 10 bases line up with TRBD2. Trimming cost V 3 bases and J 6 bases; bases outside gene matches: 2. CDR3 length equals 13 residues. The germline V gene has CDR1 SNHLY and CDR2 FYNNEI. The CDR3 here is CASSDGLAVEQYF. CDR3 nucleotide sequence: TGTGCCAGCAGTGATGGACTAGCGGTCGAGCAGTACTTC.

This chain uses TRBV5-1 with TRBJ1-1; 7 nucleotides match TRBD1. V dropped 2 bases and J dropped 1; count of bases not matched to a gene: 5. CDR3 size: 15 residues. Germline V gene lookup returns CDR1 SGHRS and CDR2 YFSETQ. In DNA form, the CDR3 reads TGCGCCAGCAGCTTACAGGGGAACGCGAACACTGAAGCTTTCTTT. Amino acids: CASSLQGNANTEAFF.

The chain couples TRBV5-4 to TRBJ2-2, with a weak D call TRBD2 (6 bases). CDR1 and CDR2 (germline): SGHNT, YYREEE (reference sequence). Trimming removed 3 bases from V and 7 bases from J, with 19 bases in between. CDR3 length equals 16 residues. The CDR3 nucleotides are TGTGCCAGCAGCTCTGTTCAGGGACTGATAATCGGGGAGCTGTTTTTT. Protein sequence: CASSSVQGLIIGELFF. Drawing the rest from reference TRBV5-4 and TRBJ2-2, the complete variable domain is ETGVTQSPTHLIKTRGQQVTLRCSSQSGHNTVSWYQQALGQGPQFIFQYYREEENGRGNFPPRFSGLQFPNYSSELNVNALELDDSALYLCASSSVQGLIIGELFFGEGSRLTVL.

The rearrangement uses TRBV7-2 and TRBJ2-1, with 10 bases that match TRBD1. V shed 7 bases and J 6 bases; nucleotides not matched to a gene: 6. The CDR3 sequence is 14 residues long. The germline CDR1 and CDR2 sequences are SGHTA and FQGNSA. Written as DNA, the CDR3 is TGTGCCAGCAACCGGGACAGGGGTTTCAATGAGCAGTTCTTC. Translation: CASNRDRGFNEQFF.